These 23 T cell receptor beta chains share one sample of origin, sequenced in a study of T cell responses to AZD1222 COVID-19 vaccine (dated by TCRdb to 2020 to 2023). Library preparation was by the immunoSEQ multiplex PCR assay. As stored in TCRdb, this immuneACCESS dataset retains in-frame rearrangements with V and J assigned. A fraction of the clones does not appear; measured against another copy, unresolved V genes explain less than half of the discrepancy, and the remainder lacks a known reason. The sample has fewer than 200,000 clones on record, more than 85% of them singletons. The ten largest clonotypes hold approximately 1.7% of the sample. The time point label corresponds to: about 28 days (+/-7) after the second vaccine dose. Source: peripheral blood, taken 28 days after the second AZD1222 dose. The source is an adult who received the AZD1222 COVID-19 vaccine.

This chain joins TRBV4-2 and TRBJ1-4, with D perhaps matching TRBD1 (6 bases). Per germline, CDR1 LGHNA and CDR2 YNFKEQ. The CDR3 is 15 amino acids. The V gene lost 9 bases and the J gene lost 5 bases, with 19 bases spanning the gap. For the CDR3, the DNA is TGTGCCAGTCAATACTTAGGGGGAGGGAATGAAAAACTGTTTTTT. Its translation is CASQYLGGGNEKLFF.

The V call is TRBV7-9, the J call TRBJ2-7, with D possibly TRBD1 on 6 matching bases. The CDR3 is made up of 13 amino acids. Germline lookup yields CDR1 SEHNR and CDR2 FQNEAQ (reference sequence). Trimming removed 3 bases at V and 3 bases at J, with 9 bases between. Here the CDR3 reads CASSLTGGYEQYF. The CDR3 DNA is TGTGCCAGCAGCTTGACAGGAGGCTACGAGCAGTACTTC.

The chain uses TRBV30 and TRBJ2-1, with TRBD1 identical over 7 bases. The V segment lost 3 bases and the J segment 4 bases; nucleotides outside the gene matches: 6. Germline CDR1 and CDR2: GTSNPN and SVGIG (reference sequence). This CDR3 region has 14 residues. In DNA, the CDR3 is TGTGCCTGGAGCACCGGGACAGCTTACAATGAGCAGTTCTTC. Its protein is CAWSTGTAYNEQFF.

This chain joins TRBV4-2 and TRBJ2-2; D is possibly TRBD2 (5 bases). The CDR3 has 13 amino acids. Trimming took off 0 bases at V and 8 bases at J, with 7 bases between the two ends. Germline CDR1 reads LGHNA; CDR2 reads YNFKEQ. CDR3 sequence reads: CASSQDREGELFF. CDR3 coding DNA: TGTGCCAGCAGCCAAGATCGGGAAGGGGAGCTGTTTTTT.

This clone has a single count. The V and J genes are TRBV12-3 or TRBV12-4 and TRBJ2-1; a possible D gene is TRBD2 (5 bases). Trimming removed 9 bases at V and 2 bases at J, with 11 bases between. The CDR3 contains 13 residues. In nucleotides, the CDR3 is TGTGCCAGTGGGGAGAGGGCCTACAATGAGCAGTTCTTC. Amino acid sequence: CASGERAYNEQFF.

This clone came up once. This chain uses TRBV7-9 with TRBJ2-7, with D maybe TRBD1 (6 bases). This CDR3 spans 14 amino acids. CDR1 is SEHNR and CDR2 is FQNEAQ in the germline V gene (reference sequence). V was clipped by 1 base and J by 3 bases, with 10 bases between them. CDR3 loop: CASSLDWTDYEQYF. Here the CDR3 DNA reads TGTGCCAGCAGCTTAGATTGGACAGACTACGAGCAGTACTTC.

The V and J genes are TRBV6-5 and TRBJ1-2, with 9 nucleotides matching TRBD1. V gave up 6 bases and J gave up 7 bases; unmatched junction bases: 6. Germline V CDR1 and CDR2: MNHEY, SVGAGI. CDR3 length: 13 residues. The chain's CDR3 is CASRPGQGFGYTF. As DNA, the CDR3 is TGTGCCAGCAGACCGGGACAGGGTTTTGGCTACACCTTC.

The V call is TRBV7-2, the J call TRBJ2-1; 7 nucleotides agree with TRBD2. CDR3 length equals 15 residues. With 5 bases clipped from V and 0 bases from J, the junction kept 4 bases outside the gene matches. The germline V gene has CDR1 SGHTA and CDR2 FQGNSA. For the CDR3, the DNA is TGTGCCAGCAGCAGGCGGGGGAACTCCTACAATGAGCAGTTCTTC. Its translation is CASSRRGNSYNEQFF.

V usage is TRBV2 and J usage is TRBJ1-1; TRBD1 matches 7 bases. Germline CDR1 and CDR2: SNHLY and FYNNEI. Trimming cost V 6 bases and J 4 bases; bases outside gene matches: 5. The CDR3 totals 13 residues. CDR3 sequence (DNA): TGTGCCAGCAGCGCTCAGGGGGGCACTGAAGCTTTCTTT. Amino acids: CASSAQGGTEAFF.

A single count supports this clone. DNA for the CDR3: TGTGCCAGCTCACCCGGGAACAGGGGGCCTCAAGCGGATGGCTACACCTTC. Protein sequence: CASSPGNRGPQADGYTF. The chain uses TRBV18 and TRBJ1-2; 9 bases are a match to TRBD1. Germline CDR1 reads KGHSH; CDR2 reads LQKENI. The V gene end was trimmed by 3 bases and the J gene end by 6 bases; junction bases not matched to a gene: 14. CDR3 length equals 17 residues. Complete variable domain (other parts from reference TRBV18 and TRBJ1-2): NAGVMQNPRHLVRRRGQEARLRCSPMKGHSHVYWYRQLPEEGLKFMVYLQKENIIDESGMPKERFSAEFPKEGPSILRIQQVVRGDSAAYFCASSPGNRGPQADGYTFGSGTRLTVV.

The chain recombines TRBV6-5 with TRBJ1-2; D gene ambiguous. Germline V lookup: CDR1 MNHEY, CDR2 SVGAGI. The length of the CDR3 is 14 residues. The germline V and J ends were trimmed by 2 bases and 3 bases, with 10 bases remaining between them. The CDR3 loop reads CASSYRARDYGYTF. The CDR3 nucleotides are TGTGCCAGCAGTTACAGGGCGCGGGACTATGGCTACACCTTC.

Comments on this clone: Other DNA sequences of this sample code for an identical CDR3. The gene calls are TRBV7-9 and TRBJ1-4; 8 nucleotides match TRBD1. The germline gives CDR1 SEHNR, CDR2 FQNEAQ (reference sequence). The CDR3 runs to 15 residues. J was trimmed by 2 bases and V by 1 base; bases with no gene match: 0. This chain's CDR3 is CASSLGQGTNEKLFF. CDR3 DNA: TGTGCCAGCAGCTTAGGACAGGGGACTAATGAAAAACTGTTTTTT.

CDR3 residues: CASSRLRVNTEAFF. CDR3 DNA sequence: TGTGCCAGCAGCCGGCTGCGCGTGAACACTGAAGCTTTCTTT. V is TRBV14 and J is TRBJ1-1, with no clear D. The CDR3 contains 14 residues. Germline CDR1 SGHDN, CDR2 FVKESK. The ends were cut back, 4 bases at V and 0 bases at J, with 9 bases in the middle.

DNA of the CDR3: TGTGCCAGCACCCAGGGACTAGCGGGAACCTACGAGCAGTACTTC. Translating gives CASTQGLAGTYEQYF. The chain recombines TRBV3-1 (or the pseudogene TRBV3-2) with TRBJ2-7, with 13 bases lining up with TRBD2. The length of the CDR3 is 15 residues. V dropped 7 bases and J dropped 2; count of bases not matched to a gene: 5. Per germline, CDR1 LGHDT and CDR2 YNNKEL (reference sequence).

The chain joins TRBV29-1 to TRBJ1-1; D uncertain. The V gene's germline CDR1 is SQVTM and CDR2 ANQGSEA. This CDR3 contains 11 residues. V was shortened by 6 bases and J by 4 bases, with 9 bases between the two germline ends. The CDR3: CSVVAGTEAFF. The CDR3 DNA reads TGCAGCGTGGTAGCAGGCACTGAAGCTTTCTTT.

The chain joins TRBV7-9 to TRBJ1-1, with no clear D. V lost 1 base and J 0 bases, leaving 15 bases between the germline ends. The CDR3 covers 17 residues. Germline V gives CDR1 SEHNR, CDR2 FQNEAQ (reference sequence). The CDR3 here is CASSLGRRNRLNTEAFF. As DNA, the CDR3 is TGTGCCAGCAGCTTAGGTCGGCGGAATCGATTGAACACTGAAGCTTTCTTT. Based on the CDR3 plus reference TRBV7-9 and TRBJ1-1, the full variable domain is DTGVSQNPRHKITKRGQNVTFRCDPISEHNRLYWYRQTLGQGPEFLTYFQNEAQLEKSRLLSDRFSAERPKGSFSTLEIQRTEQGDSAMYLCASSLGRRNRLNTEAFFGQGTRLTVV.

V and J are TRBV24-1 and TRBJ1-2; 7 bases are shared with TRBD1. Looked up from germline, CDR1 is KGHDR and CDR2 is SFDVKD. The CDR3 has 14 residues. Germline trimming cut 7 bases from V and 6 bases from J; bases unmatched to any gene: 10. CDR3 sequence: CATRWGPGGHGYTF. CDR3 coding DNA: TGTGCCACCAGGTGGGGGCCAGGGGGGCATGGCTACACCTTC.

The chain uses TRBV5-6 and TRBJ1-5; tentatively, D is TRBD1 (6 bases). This CDR3 is built from 14 residues. Trimming removed 1 base at V and 8 bases at J, with 13 bases between. Germline loops: CDR1 SGHDT, CDR2 YYEEEE. CDR3 nucleotide sequence: TGTGCCAGCAGCTTGTGGGGGGGCAGGGAGCCCCAGCATTTT. Translating it yields CASSLWGGREPQHF.

The rearrangement joins TRBV6-5 to TRBJ1-2; D unresolved. Looked up from germline, CDR1 is MNHEY and CDR2 is SVGAGI. The CDR3 runs to 14 residues. The V gene lost 9 bases and the J gene lost 3 bases, with 17 bases spanning the gap. CDR3 loop: CASRFGADYYGYTF. In DNA, the CDR3 is TGTGCCAGTCGATTTGGAGCGGATTACTATGGCTACACCTTC.

V gene TRBV6-1 combines with J gene TRBJ2-5; TRBD2 agrees at 12 bases. The junction had 9 bases not matched to a gene; V was cut back by 1 base and J by 3 bases. The CDR3 consists of 18 residues. Germline CDR1 reads MNHNS; CDR2 reads SASEGT. The CDR3 bases are TGTGCCAGCAGTGAAGAAGGGGAACTAGCGGGGGGAAAAGAGACCCAGTACTTC. Amino acids: CASSEEGELAGGKETQYF.

V is TRBV18 and J is TRBJ2-2; D may be TRBD1 (5 bases). Trimming shortened V by 6 bases and J by 1 base, and 12 bases separated the two germline ends. The germline V gene encodes CDR1 KGHSH and CDR2 LQKENI. CDR3 length: 15 residues. The CDR3 spells CASSADSLNTGELFF. As DNA, the CDR3 is TGTGCCAGCTCCGCCGACAGTCTGAACACCGGGGAGCTGTTTTTT. Filled out from reference TRBV18 and TRBJ2-2, the complete variable domain reads NAGVMQNPRHLVRRRGQEARLRCSPMKGHSHVYWYRQLPEEGLKFMVYLQKENIIDESGMPKERFSAEFPKEGPSILRIQQVVRGDSAAYFCASSADSLNTGELFFGEGSRLTVL.

The V gene is TRBV7-8, the J gene TRBJ2-5, with D possibly matching TRBD2 (6 bases). Germline assignment: CDR1 SGHVS and CDR2 FQNEAQ. Deletions cut 5 bases from V and 3 bases from J, with 22 bases between. The CDR3 contains 17 residues. For the CDR3, the DNA is TGTGCCAGCAGCCTGGGCCGACTAGTTGCAGCAAAAGAGACCCAGTACTTC. It encodes CASSLGRLVAAKETQYF.

The rearrangement links TRBV3-1 (or the pseudogene TRBV3-2) to TRBJ2-1; D call uncertain. CDR1 LGHDT and CDR2 YNNKEL come from the germline V gene (reference sequence). Trimming removed 4 bases from V and 0 bases from J, with 4 bases in between. The CDR3 totals 13 residues. CDR3 residues: CASSRSSYNEQFF. The CDR3 DNA reads TGTGCCAGCAGCCGAAGCTCCTACAATGAGCAGTTCTTC.